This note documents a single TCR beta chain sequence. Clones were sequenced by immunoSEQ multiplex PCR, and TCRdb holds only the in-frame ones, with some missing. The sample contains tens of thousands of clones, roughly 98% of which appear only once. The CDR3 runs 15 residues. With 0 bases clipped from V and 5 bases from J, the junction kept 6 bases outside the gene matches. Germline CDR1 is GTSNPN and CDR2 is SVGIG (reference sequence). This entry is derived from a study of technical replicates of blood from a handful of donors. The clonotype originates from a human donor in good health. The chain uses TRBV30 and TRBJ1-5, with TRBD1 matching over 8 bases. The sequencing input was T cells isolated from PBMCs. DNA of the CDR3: TGTGCCTGGAGTGTCCGGGACAGGAGAGATCAGCCCCAGCATTTT. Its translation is CAWSVRDRRDQPQHF.